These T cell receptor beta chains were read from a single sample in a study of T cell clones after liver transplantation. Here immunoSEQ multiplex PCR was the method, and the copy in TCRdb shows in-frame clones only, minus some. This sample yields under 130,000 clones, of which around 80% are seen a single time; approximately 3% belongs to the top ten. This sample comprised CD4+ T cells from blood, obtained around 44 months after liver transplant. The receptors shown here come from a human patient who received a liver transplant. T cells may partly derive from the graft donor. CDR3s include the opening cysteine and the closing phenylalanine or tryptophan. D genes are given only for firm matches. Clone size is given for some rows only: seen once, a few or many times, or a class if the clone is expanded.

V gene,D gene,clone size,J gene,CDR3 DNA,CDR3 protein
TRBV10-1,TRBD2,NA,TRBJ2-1,TGCGCCAGCAGTGAGGTTAGCGGGAGGCTTTTAGGCAATGAGCAGTTCTTC,CASSEVSGRLLGNEQFF
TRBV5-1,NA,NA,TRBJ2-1,TGCGCCAGCAGCTTCGCCCTTGGGGGGCACAATGAGCAGTTCTTC,CASSFALGGHNEQFF
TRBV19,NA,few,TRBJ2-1,TGTGCCAGTAGTATTGCGCGAAAAGGTGGGGCCAGCTCCTACAATGAGCAGTTCTTC,CASSIARKGGASSYNEQFF
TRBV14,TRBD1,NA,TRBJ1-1,TGTGCCAGCAGCCAAGTGACAGGGGGGACTGAAGCTTTCTTT,CASSQVTGGTEAFF
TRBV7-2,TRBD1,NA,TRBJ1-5,TGTGCCAGCAGCTTGTTGACAGGGGATGTCAGCGGGCAGCCCCAGCATTTT,CASSLLTGDVSGQPQHF
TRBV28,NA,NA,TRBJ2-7,TGTGCCAGCAGTTTACAGACTCCTCCCTACGAGCAGTACTTC,CASSLQTPPYEQYF
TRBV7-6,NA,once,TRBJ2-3,TGTGCCAGCAGCGGGAGTTTGACAGATACGCAGTATTTT,CASSGSLTDTQYF
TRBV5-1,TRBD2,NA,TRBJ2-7,TGCGCCAGCAGCTCCCATACTAGCGGTGCCTCCTACGAGCAGTACTTC,CASSSHTSGASYEQYF
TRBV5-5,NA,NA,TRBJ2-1,TGTGCCAGCAGCTTTATAGGGGGGGACTACAATGAGCAGTTCTTC,CASSFIGGDYNEQFF
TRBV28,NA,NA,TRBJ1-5,TGTGCCAGCAGTTCACCGGCCCCCGGGGTATATAGCAATCAGCCCCAGCATTTT,CASSSPAPGVYSNQPQHF
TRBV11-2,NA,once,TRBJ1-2,TGTGCCAGCAGCTTAGATCGGGGTTCAGACGGCTACACCTTC,CASSLDRGSDGYTF
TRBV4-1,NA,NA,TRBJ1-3,TGCGCCAGCAGCCAAGATTATCCGAGAACTGGAAACACCATATATTTT,CASSQDYPRTGNTIYF
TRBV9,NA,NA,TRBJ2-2,TGTGCCAGCAGCCCGACTCCCACCGGGGAGCTGTTTTTT,CASSPTPTGELFF
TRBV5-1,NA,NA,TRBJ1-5,TGCGCCAGCAGCTTGGTGCTGGGCAGTCAGCCCCAGCATTTT,CASSLVLGSQPQHF
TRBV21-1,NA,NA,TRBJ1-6,TGTGCCAGCAGCAAAGTCATCATTGGGTATGGAGGGAGCGCCTATAATTCACCCCTCCACTTT,CASSKVIIGYGGSAYNSPLHF
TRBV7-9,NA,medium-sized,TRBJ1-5,TGTGCCAGCAGCTCTTTTACAGCGAATCAGCCCCAGCATTTT,CASSSFTANQPQHF
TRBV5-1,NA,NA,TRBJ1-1,TGCGCCAGCAGCTTGGTCGGACACCGGGGGACTGAAGCTTTCTTT,CASSLVGHRGTEAFF
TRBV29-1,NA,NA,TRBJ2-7,TGCAGCGTTGGTGGCCAGGGGTTCCACGAGCAGTACTTC,CSVGGQGFHEQYF
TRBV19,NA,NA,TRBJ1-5,TGTGCCAGTAGTATGCGCAGCGAAGGTCAGCCCCAGCATTTT,CASSMRSEGQPQHF
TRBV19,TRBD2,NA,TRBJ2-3,TGTGCCGGCACAACTAGCGGGAGTGGCACAGATACGCAGTATTTT,CAGTTSGSGTDTQYF
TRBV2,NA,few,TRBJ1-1,TGTGCCAGCAGCCGTGGACGCACGGAAGCTTTCTTT,CASSRGRTEAFF
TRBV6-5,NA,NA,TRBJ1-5,TGTGCCAGCACCCCACGGCATGACGGGGATCAGCCCCAGCATTTT,CASTPRHDGDQPQHF
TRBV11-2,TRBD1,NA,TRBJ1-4,TGTGCCAGCAGCATCCGACAGGGGGTGAGGGAAAAACTGTTTTTT,CASSIRQGVREKLFF
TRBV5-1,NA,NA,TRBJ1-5,TGCGCCAGCCACCTGGGGCCGAATAGCAATCAGCCCCAGCATTTT,CASHLGPNSNQPQHF
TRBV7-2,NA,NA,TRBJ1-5,TGTGCCAGCAGCTTACAAGGCAGTAGCAATCAGCCCCAGCATTTT,CASSLQGSSNQPQHF
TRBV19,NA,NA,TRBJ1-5,TGTGCCAGTACCCAGTTCAGGTCCGGCGTCGATAGCAATCAGCCCCAGCATTTT,CASTQFRSGVDSNQPQHF
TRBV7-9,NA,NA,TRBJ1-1,TGTGCCAGCAGCCCCCCAAGGGACTTGCCTGAAGCTTTCTTT,CASSPPRDLPEAFF
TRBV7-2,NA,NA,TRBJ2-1,TGTGCCAGCAGCTTAGGTACCTTTTACAATGAGCAGTTCTTC,CASSLGTFYNEQFF
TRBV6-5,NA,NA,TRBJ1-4,TGTGCCAGCAGTTACTCGGGGGCCCCCAGTGAAAAACTGTTTTTT,CASSYSGAPSEKLFF
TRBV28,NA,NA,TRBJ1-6,TGTGCCACCCGGGAGGGGGTTGAGTGGAATTCACCCCTCCACTTT,CATREGVEWNSPLHF
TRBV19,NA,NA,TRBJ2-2,TGTGCCAGTAGTGTTGGAGATCCAACCGGGGAGCTGTTTTTT,CASSVGDPTGELFF
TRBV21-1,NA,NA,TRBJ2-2,TGTGCCAGCCCCCGACGGGATCCGGACACCGGGGAGCTGTTTTTT,CASPRRDPDTGELFF
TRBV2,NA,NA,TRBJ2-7,TGTGCCAGCAGCCCAACTTCCTACGAGCAGTACTTC,CASSPTSYEQYF
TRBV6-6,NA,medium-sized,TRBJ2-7,TGTGCCAGCAGGGTTGGACAGTTCTCCTACGAGCAGTACTTC,CASRVGQFSYEQYF
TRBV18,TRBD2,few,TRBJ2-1,TGTGCCAGCTCTCTTATAGCGGGAACGAAGGACAATGAGCAGTTCTTC,CASSLIAGTKDNEQFF